The 19 T cell receptor beta chains below come from one sample, sequenced in a study of blood T cell repertoires in COVID-19. Clones were read by immunoSEQ multiplex PCR, and TCRdb kept only the in-frame ones, dropping some. Of roughly 500,000 clones detected, roughly 89% appear once; the ten largest clones hold around 0.9%. The material sequenced was peripheral blood. The receptors come from a young man with COVID-19, enrolled during active disease.

This clone was found once. The chain couples TRBV11-3 to TRBJ2-7, with TRBD2 matching 7 bases. Germline values: CDR1 SGHNT, CDR2 YENEEA. This CDR3 spans 14 amino acids. Germline trimming cut 3 bases from V and 4 bases from J; bases unmatched to any gene: 6. The CDR3 spells CASSFGAGAYEQYF. In DNA, the CDR3 is TGTGCCAGCAGCTTCGGCGCGGGAGCTTACGAGCAGTACTTC.

The chain has TRBV6-5 and TRBJ2-7; tentatively, D is TRBD1 (6 bases). CDR3 size: 14 residues. V was clipped by 2 bases and J by 3 bases, with 11 bases between them. Germline V gene lookup returns CDR1 MNHEY and CDR2 SVGAGI. CDR3 bases: TGTGCCAGCAGTTACGGTTCAGGGGACTACGAGCAGTACTTC. This encodes CASSYGSGDYEQYF.

The rearrangement links TRBV7-6 to TRBJ1-2; weak D call: TRBD1 (5 bases). Germline V gives CDR1 SGHVS, CDR2 FNYEAQ. This CDR3 is 15 amino acids long. Deletions cut 5 bases from V and 4 bases from J, with 17 bases between. The CDR3 DNA reads TGTGCCAGCAGCCCCTCAGCGGCCGGGGGCTATGGCTACACCTTC. Translating it yields CASSPSAAGGYGYTF. Based on the CDR3 plus reference TRBV7-6 and TRBJ1-2, the full variable domain is GAGVSQSPRYKVTKRGQDVALRCDPISGHVSLYWYRQALGQGPEFLTYFNYEAQQDKSGLPNDRFSAERPEGSISTLTIQRTEQRDSAMYRCASSPSAAGGYGYTFGSGTRLTVV.

The chain combines TRBV6-6 with TRBJ2-1, with 11 bases lining up with TRBD2. The germline CDR1 and CDR2 sequences are MNHNY and SVGAGI (reference sequence). This CDR3 has 14 amino acids. J was trimmed by 2 bases and V by 10 bases; bases with no gene match: 4. The CDR3 region is CATGGLAAYNEQFF. The CDR3 DNA reads TGTGCCACAGGGGGACTAGCGGCCTACAATGAGCAGTTCTTC.

V gene TRBV5-3 combines with J gene TRBJ2-1; 9 nucleotides line up with TRBD2. TRBV5-3 is an open reading frame whose function is uncertain. The CDR3 runs to 17 residues. Germline trimming cut 2 bases from V and 7 bases from J; bases unmatched to any gene: 13. CDR3 loop: CARSFWSGGRAVNEQFF. The DNA for the CDR3 is TGTGCCAGAAGCTTTTGGTCGGGCGGGAGGGCCGTGAATGAGCAGTTCTTC.

The chain recombines TRBV30 with TRBJ1-2; a possible D gene is TRBD1 (5 bases). The CDR3 covers 17 residues. CDR1 is GTSNPN, CDR2 SVGIG, per germline (reference sequence). Deletions cut 1 base from V and 3 bases from J, with 21 bases between. The CDR3 region is CAWSALSGGSRHYGYTF. The CDR3 DNA reads TGTGCCTGGAGTGCCTTATCGGGGGGATCGAGGCACTATGGCTACACCTTC.

The CDR3 coding sequence is TGCAGTGCTAGTTTTCCGGGAGGGCCGAATGAGCAGTTCTTC. The encoded protein is CSASFPGGPNEQFF. The chain joins TRBV20-1 to TRBJ2-1; TRBD2 matches at 8 bases. The CDR3 contains 14 residues. V was pared by 3 bases and J by 7 bases, with 8 bases of the junction left unmatched. The germline V gene encodes CDR1 DFQATT and CDR2 SNEGSKA (reference sequence).

This chain links TRBV7-9 with TRBJ1-1, with D unclear. The V end lost 5 bases, the J end lost 1 base, and 8 bases lay between the germline ends. This CDR3 comprises 13 residues. CDR1 is SEHNR, CDR2 FQNEAQ, per germline (reference sequence). The CDR3 DNA sequence: TGTGCCAGCAGCCGAGGAGGGAACACTGAAGCTTTCTTT. It encodes CASSRGGNTEAFF. The whole variable domain, remainder taken from reference TRBV7-9 and TRBJ1-1, is DTGVSQNPRHKITKRGQNVTFRCDPISEHNRLYWYRQTLGQGPEFLTYFQNEAQLEKSRLLSDRFSAERPKGSFSTLEIQRTEQGDSAMYLCASSRGGNTEAFFGQGTRLTVV.

The chain recombines TRBV7-6 with TRBJ2-1; 14 nucleotides match TRBD2. V lost 3 bases and J lost 7; bases outside the gene matches: 8. This CDR3 comprises 17 residues. The V gene's germline CDR1 is SGHVS and CDR2 FNYEAQ. The CDR3 DNA sequence: TGTGCCAGCAGCTTGTACGGACTAGCGGGAGGAGGGAATGAGCAGTTCTTC. This gives the protein CASSLYGLAGGGNEQFF.

This chain links TRBV18 with TRBJ2-1, with 7 bases aligning to TRBD2. Germline V gives CDR1 KGHSH, CDR2 LQKENI. The CDR3 has 18 residues. The V gene end was trimmed by 5 bases and the J gene end by 0 bases; junction bases not matched to a gene: 13. CDR3 DNA sequence: TGTGCCAGCTCATCGCGACTCGGCAGCGGGACCTCCTACAATGAGCAGTTCTTC. This encodes CASSSRLGSGTSYNEQFF.

The gene calls are TRBV5-1 and TRBJ2-1; 8 bases map to TRBD2. After removal of 3 bases from V and 7 bases from J, the junction contained 6 bases not matched to a gene. In germline, CDR1 is SGHRS, CDR2 YFSETQ. This CDR3 contains 14 residues. In DNA, the CDR3 is TGCGCCAGCAGCTCCGGGACTAGGGGGAATGAGCAGTTCTTC. It is translated as CASSSGTRGNEQFF.

As to this clone: Within the sample, other DNA sequences also encode this same CDR3. CDR3 DNA sequence: TGTGCCAGCAGCTTGAGAGGGGGTGGCACAGATACGCAGTATTTT. Residues: CASSLRGGGTDTQYF. The chain is built from TRBV5-4 and TRBJ2-3; D perhaps matches TRBD1 (6 bases). The CDR3 is 15 amino acids. Germline V gives CDR1 SGHNT, CDR2 YYREEE (reference sequence). Trimming removed 1 base from V and 1 base from J, with 10 bases in between.

The chain is built from TRBV27 and TRBJ2-3; tentative D call: TRBD2 (6 bases). Trimming stripped 6 bases from V and 3 bases from J, with 19 bases between. Germline V gene lookup returns CDR1 MNHEY and CDR2 SMNVEV (reference sequence). CDR3 size: 16 residues. In DNA, the CDR3 is TGTGCCAGCAGCCAAGGGGCGGCAGGAGGGACAGATACGCAGTATTTT. Its protein product is CASSQGAAGGTDTQYF.

The J gene is TRBJ2-1, the V gene TRBV29-1, with TRBD2 matching 10 bases. The germline V gene encodes CDR1 SQVTM and CDR2 ANQGSEA. Unmatched junction bases numbered 5, after V lost 7 bases and J lost 8 bases. The CDR3 runs to 12 residues. The CDR3 region has the DNA TGCAGCGCAGTAGCGGGAGGCGATGAGCAGTTCTTC. This sequence encodes CSAVAGGDEQFF.

The chain has TRBV6-5 and TRBJ1-1; 9 nucleotides agree with TRBD1. The ends lost 6 bases at V and 1 base at J; junction bases unmatched: 3. CDR1 and CDR2 from the germline V gene are MNHEY and SVGAGI. This CDR3 contains 14 residues. The DNA of the CDR3 is TGTGCCAGCAGAAGGACAGGGGCGAACACTGAAGCTTTCTTT. This encodes CASRRTGANTEAFF.

V and J are TRBV7-2 and TRBJ1-2; D is ambiguous. The CDR3 runs 16 residues. Germline-derived CDR1 and CDR2 are SGHTA and FQGNSA. Trimming removed 8 bases from V and 4 bases from J, with 23 bases in between. The CDR3 nucleotides are TGTGCCAGCCGAGGGCTAAAGGCAAACGGGCGCTATGGCTACACCTTC. Translating gives CASRGLKANGRYGYTF.

The DNA for the CDR3 is TGCGCCAGCAGCTTGGAACTAGCGGGGGCCCCAAACACCGGGGAGCTGTTTTTT. Protein sequence: CASSLELAGAPNTGELFF. The chain recombines TRBV5-1 with TRBJ2-2; 11 bases are shared with TRBD2. V was pared by 0 bases and J by 2 bases, with 6 bases of the junction left unmatched. This CDR3 is built from 18 residues. Germline CDR1 and CDR2: SGHRS and YFSETQ.

This chain joins TRBV12-3 or TRBV12-4 and TRBJ2-3; D not resolved. Trimming shortened V by 3 bases and J by 3 bases, and 7 bases separated the two germline ends. CDR3 length equals 13 residues. CDR3 bases: TGTGCCAGCAGTTTGGTCCGGACAGATACGCAGTATTTT. Encoded protein: CASSLVRTDTQYF.

CDR3 sequence: CASSETQGGYNEQFF. The DNA for the CDR3 is TGTGCCAGCAGTGAAACACAGGGGGGCTACAATGAGCAGTTCTTC. The V gene is TRBV25-1, the J gene TRBJ2-1; 8 bases fit TRBD1. This CDR3 contains 15 residues. Germline CDR1 reads MGHDK; CDR2 reads SYGVNS. Germline trimming cut 2 bases from V and 3 bases from J; bases unmatched to any gene: 3.